This record covers a single TCR beta chain. Its specific antigen is unknown. Base qualities are not at hand, and no much larger clone is one base apart. These data originate in a study of siplizumab effects on memory and regulatory T cells (dated by TCRdb to the late 2010s). Background for the entire study: The study examined how the anti-CD2 antibody siplizumab affects alloreactive T-cell subsets in allogeneic mixed lymphocyte reactions built from human PBMCs. Results and caveats for the whole study, not just this receptor: The cumulative frequency of alloreactive sequences traceable to unstimulated CD4+ memory T cells was significantly reduced by siplizumab. Of the alloreactive CD4+ clones that could be mapped, the Treg-derived share averaged around 70% with siplizumab compared with approximately 25% in control reactions. A naive or memory phenotype could not be assigned to roughly 80-95% of proliferating CD4+ or CD8+ clones. Sequences below about 10^-5 frequency were poorly captured, so only a minor fraction of alloreactive clones could be mapped to unstimulated subsets. The suppressive function of proliferating Tregs from siplizumab cultures was not functionally confirmed. Greater diversity appeared to be present in unstimulated naive T cells than in memory T cells, and a substantial contribution to the alloresponse seemed to be made by naive cells.

The CDR3 goes from the cysteine to the phenylalanine over 13 residues. Kept here is only the CDR3 DNA, which spans 39 bases and is read in frame from base 1. V was cut back by 1 base and J by 5 bases, leaving a gap of 5 bases between them. From the germline V gene, CDR1 is SGHTA and CDR2 is FQGTGA. The library was prepared using the immunoSEQ multiplex PCR assay. Some 9.9 x 10^4 TCR templates per sample were assayed by the deep sequencing platform. Genomic DNA extracted from sorted T cells was the material used for TCRbeta CDR3 sequencing. The authors processed their data as follows. The R programming language was used for clonal analysis of the TCRbeta CDR3 data. Alloreactive CD4+ and CD8+ clones were defined by comparing unstimulated samples with post-reaction CFSE-low samples. Regulatory or non-regulatory origin was assigned to alloreactive CD4+ clones by matching of sequences to sorted unstimulated Treg and non-Treg repertoires. TCRdb took this table from immuneACCESS and kept in-frame rearrangements with V and J called. Such tables lack part of the clones; where checked against another copy, unresolved V genes explain under half of the gap, and the rest is unexplained. The V and J calls and clone size are taken from that table; D and trimming were inferred from the DNA. The sample contains approximately 100,000 clones, 85% to 95% of them found a single time. Around 12% of the sample is held by the ten biggest clonotypes.

TCRbeta CDR3 sequencing was performed on sorted unstimulated T cells and on proliferating T cells recovered from mixed lymphocyte reactions. Fresh whole blood from roughly ten HLA-typed healthy donors served as the source for isolating PBMCs. To map where alloreactive clones came from, CD4+ non-regulatory T cells in the unstimulated state were FACS-sorted. The receptor was derived from a human donor in good health. The sequenced material came from non-Treg CD4+ T cells sorted from blood. The cell subset or site label of this sample denotes: FACS-sorted unstimulated CD4+ non-regulatory T cells. The chain uses TRBV7-3 and TRBJ2-2, with no confidently assigned D gene. The nucleotide sequence is TGTGCCAGCAGCTTAAGGGGAACCGGGGAGCTGTTTTTT. This sequence encodes CASSLRGTGELFF.